This TCR beta chain is drawn from a study of blood T cell repertoires in COVID-19. Study background: Sites across the United States, Italy and Spain contributed samples from acute and convalescent COVID-19. T cells, B-cell-depleted T cells, or PBMCs supplied cDNA or gDNA.

Looked up from germline, CDR1 is SGHRS and CDR2 is YFSETQ. The CDR3 has 14 residues. Trimming left V 2 bases short and J 7 bases short, with 16 bases between. As originally analysed: Counts of nucleated cells, estimated from reference gene primer amplification, were obtained. Some clones are missing from TCRdb's copy, which holds only in-frame ones; the method was immunoSEQ multiplex PCR. That table furnishes V, J and clone size, whereas the DNA furnished D and trimming. The profile shows 85,000 to 120,000 clones, 84% of them singletons. The clonotype comes from a human donor in a cohort sampled during active COVID-19. Specimen: peripheral blood. J is TRBJ2-7 and V is TRBV5-1; D is perhaps TRBD1 (5 bases). Here the CDR3 reads CASSFPEGAGEQYF. The CDR3, as DNA: TGCGCCAGCAGCTTCCCTGAAGGGGCTGGTGAGCAGTACTTC.